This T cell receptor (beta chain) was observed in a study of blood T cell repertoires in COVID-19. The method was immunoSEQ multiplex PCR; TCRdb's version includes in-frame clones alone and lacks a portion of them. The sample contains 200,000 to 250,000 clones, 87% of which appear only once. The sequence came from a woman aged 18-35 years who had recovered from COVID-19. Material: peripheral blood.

Written as DNA, the CDR3 is TGTGCCAGCAGCCGGGACAGGGCGGGGGACAATGAGCAGTTCTTC. As protein: CASSRDRAGDNEQFF. J is TRBJ2-1 and V is TRBV2, with TRBD1 matching over 9 bases. The CDR3 length is 15 residues. The V gene's germline CDR1 is SNHLY and CDR2 FYNNEI. V dropped 6 bases and J dropped 5; count of bases not matched to a gene: 8. The full variable domain, in which reference TRBV2 and TRBJ2-1 provide the parts outside the CDR3, is EPEVTQTPSHQVTQMGQEVILRCVPISNHLYFYWYRQILGQKVEFLVSFYNNEISEKSEIFDDQFSVERPDGSNFTLKIRSTKLEDSAMYFCASSRDRAGDNEQFFGPGTRLTVL.